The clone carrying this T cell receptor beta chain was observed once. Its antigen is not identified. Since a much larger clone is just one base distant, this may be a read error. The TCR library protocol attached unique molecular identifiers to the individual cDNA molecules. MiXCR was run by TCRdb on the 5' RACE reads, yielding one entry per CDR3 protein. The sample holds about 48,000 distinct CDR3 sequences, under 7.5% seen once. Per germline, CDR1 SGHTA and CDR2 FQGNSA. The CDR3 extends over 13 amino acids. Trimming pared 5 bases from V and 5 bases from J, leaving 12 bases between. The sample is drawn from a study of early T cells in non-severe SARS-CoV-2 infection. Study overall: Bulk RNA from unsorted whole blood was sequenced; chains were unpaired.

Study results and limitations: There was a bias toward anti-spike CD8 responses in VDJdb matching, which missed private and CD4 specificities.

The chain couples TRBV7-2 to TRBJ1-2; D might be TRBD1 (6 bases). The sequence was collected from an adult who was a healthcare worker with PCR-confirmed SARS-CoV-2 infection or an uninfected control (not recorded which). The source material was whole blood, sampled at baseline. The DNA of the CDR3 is TGTGCCAGCAGCCTGGGGGGCTGGTATGGCTACACCTTC. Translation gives CASSLGGWYGYTF.